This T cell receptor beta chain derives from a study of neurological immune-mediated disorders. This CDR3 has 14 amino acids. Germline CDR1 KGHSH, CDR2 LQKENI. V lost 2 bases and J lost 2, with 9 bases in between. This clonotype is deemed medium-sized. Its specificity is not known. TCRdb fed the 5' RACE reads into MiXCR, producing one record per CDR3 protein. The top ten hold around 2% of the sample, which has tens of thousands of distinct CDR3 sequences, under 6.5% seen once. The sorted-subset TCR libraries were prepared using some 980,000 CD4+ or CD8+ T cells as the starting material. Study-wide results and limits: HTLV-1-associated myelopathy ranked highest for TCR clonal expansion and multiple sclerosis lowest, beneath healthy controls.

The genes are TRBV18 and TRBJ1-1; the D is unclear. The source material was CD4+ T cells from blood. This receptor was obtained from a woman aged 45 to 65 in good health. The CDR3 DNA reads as TGTGCCAGCTCACCAAACAGTTTAAACACTGAAGCTTTCTTT. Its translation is CASSPNSLNTEAFF.